This T cell receptor beta chain was captured by sequencing in a study of T cells after yellow fever vaccination (dated by TCRdb to the late 2010s). Study-level background: Libraries from fractions with low cell numbers were prepared with the SMART-Seq v4 Ultra Low Input RNA kit. To follow T-cell clones before and after both primary and booster YFV17D yellow fever vaccination, bulk TCR alpha and beta repertoires underwent longitudinal sequencing. Two healthy male donors, one aged 18 to 29 and one aged 30 to 40 years, were included in the cohort. Bulk PBMC replicates and cell subsets were isolated from blood drawn at multiple timepoints before and after both primary and secondary immunization. On the study overall, not on this receptor specifically: Because only a couple of donors were included in the study, the extent to which the findings can be generalized is limited. A small fraction of clonotypes appeared in both the CD4 and CD8 compartments, likely as a result of convergent recombination. Compared with the primary T-cell response, the secondary T-cell response was faster but weaker, reaching its peak on day 5 rather than on day 15. Computational filtering was needed because FACS-sorted repertoires could contain abundant contaminating clonotypes from the bulk population. Most clones expanded after primary vaccination were re-detected after the booster (approximately 96% of CD4 and around 88% of CD8), suggesting broad memory maintenance.

In the case of this clonotype: No cognate antigen has been identified for it. Per-base quality was not reported, and no clone a single base away is much larger than it.

V and J are truncated by 4 bases and 0 bases respectively, leaving an intervening sequence of 11 bases. The CDR3 runs 14 residues from the cysteine to the phenylalanine. The retained sequence is limited to the CDR3, 42 bases, with the frame set at the first base. The germline V gene supplies CDR1 SGHRS and CDR2 YFSETQ. The instrument was an Illumina NovaSeq 6000. TCR cDNA was synthesized by 5'RACE template switching, through which a universal primer site and unique molecular identifiers were introduced. cDNA synthesis was primed from both the TCR alpha and TCR beta constant segments. Two PCR steps were used to amplify libraries, with sample barcodes and sequencing adapters being added in the second step. Sequencing of libraries was done on Illumina HiSeq 2500 (2x100 bp) or NovaSeq (2x150 bp). In the original analysis: MIGEC was used to demultiplex reads and collapse the reads into UMI consensus sequences, and MiXCR was used for V(D)J alignment. Using edgeR on replicate PBMC samples, clonotypes were called vaccine-responding if FDR was below 0.01 and the log2 fold change was above 5 up to day 15. Each bulk clonotype was labeled CD4 or CD8 based on which sequenced repertoire, CD4 or CD8, contained the clonotype at higher abundance. Clones were called with MiXCR by TCRdb after fastp trimmed the public reads at Q25, and only in-frame beta chains were retained. Every distinct CDR3 protein forms one entry, paired with its most common genes and DNA. TCRdb assigned the V and J calls; the authors' analysis was not used. For this sample the table gives 300,000 or so distinct CDR3 sequences, of which approximately 10% were detected only once. The ten largest clones represent 3% to 3.5% of the sample.

Sample treatment or condition, as interpreted from the label and publication: live attenuated yellow fever vaccine strain. A standard Ficoll-Paque protocol was used to isolate PBMCs from peripheral blood. Dynabeads CD4 and CD8 positive selection kits were used to isolate the CD4 and CD8 T-cell fractions. TriZol was used to extract RNA from bulk PBMCs, from CD4 and CD8 fractions, and from dextramer-positive and dextramer-negative fractions. The sample here was CD4+ T cells sorted from PBMCs, taken 5 days after the yellow fever booster vaccination. The sequence was obtained from a man in his late teens or twenties who received the YFV17D yellow fever vaccine. This chain joins TRBV5-1 to TRBJ2-7; the D element could tentatively be TRBD1 or TRBD2, as 5 bases agree for each. The CDR3 corresponds to CASSKRDGSYEQYF. The DNA sequence is as follows: TGCGCCAGCAGCAAACGGGACGGCTCCTACGAGCAGTACTTC.